These T cell receptor beta chains were read from a single sample in a study of T-cell reconstitution after alpha-beta-depleted transplantation in children. One entry per CDR3 protein, called by TCRdb with MiXCR from the PCR reads. The data show about 870,000 distinct CDR3 sequences, with 15% to 20% seen just once and roughly 4.8% held by the top ten. Specimen: PBMCs, mostly from graft donor cells, collected 360 days after TCRalphabeta/CD19-depleted stem cell transplant. The receptors here all came from a male patient between 10 and 17 years old who had a stem cell transplant for acute lymphoblastic leukemia, so the T cells may come from the graft donor. The CDR3 runs from the conserved cysteine through the conserved F or W. A D gene is named only where the DNA matches it firmly. Size is omitted from some rows. Given values are once, few, many or a class for expanded clones.

TRBJ2-7	few	TRBV5-1	TRBD2	CASSRWTATSGNYEQYF	TGCGCCAGCAGCCGTTGGACAGCGACTAGCGGGAATTACGAGCAGTACTTC
TRBJ2-1	-	TRBV5-1	TRBD2	CASSLGGLAGGGGNEQFF	TGCGCCAGCAGCTTGGGCGGACTAGCGGGAGGAGGCGGGAATGAGCAGTTCTTC
TRBJ2-7	few	TRBV29-1	-	CSGGERAYEQYF	TGCAGCGGTGGAGAACGGGCCTACGAGCAGTACTTC
TRBJ2-3	-	TRBV3-1	TRBD2	CASSPPGLAGDTDTQYF	TGTGCCAGCAGCCCACCGGGACTAGCGGGAGACACAGATACGCAGTATTTT
TRBJ2-7	-	TRBV12-5	-	CASGPAEQYF	TGTGCTAGTGGCCCGGCCGAGCAGTACTTC
TRBJ2-1	-	TRBV27	TRBD2	CASSLAGGWNEQFF	TGTGCCAGCAGTTTAGCGGGAGGGTGGAATGAGCAGTTCTTC
TRBJ2-7	-	TRBV6-1	TRBD1	CASRLGQGREQYF	TGTGCCAGCAGACTTGGACAGGGTCGAGAGCAGTACTTC
TRBJ1-2	once	TRBV29-1	TRBD1	CSAGGAGNYGYTF	TGCAGCGCAGGGGGCGCGGGGAACTATGGCTACACCTTC
TRBJ2-1	few	TRBV2	TRBD2	CASSVRGLAGYNEQFF	TGTGCCAGCAGTGTCCGGGGACTAGCGGGGTACAATGAGCAGTTCTTC
TRBJ2-5	-	TRBV12-3/TRBV12-4	-	CASRRDYQETQYF	TGTGCCAGCAGACGGGACTACCAAGAGACCCAGTACTTC
TRBJ2-7	-	TRBV3-1	-	CASSHSSLGSYEQYF	TGTGCCAGCAGCCACAGCTCCCTGGGCTCCTACGAGCAGTACTTC
TRBJ2-4	few	TRBV7-8	TRBD1	CASSLHGGTGSGIQYF	TGTGCCAGCAGCTTACATGGGGGGACAGGGTCGGGCATTCAGTACTTC
TRBJ2-7	few	TRBV6-5	TRBD2	CASSYSGTSFYEQYF	TGTGCCAGCAGTTACTCCGGGACTAGCTTCTACGAGCAGTACTTC
TRBJ2-7	few	TRBV7-9	-	CASSNPRAGSYEQYF	TGTGCCAGCAGTAACCCTAGAGCAGGATCCTACGAGCAGTACTTC
TRBJ2-7	-	TRBV5-4	TRBD1	CASSPRLGQVSYEQYF	TGTGCCAGCAGCCCCCGACTTGGACAGGTCTCCTACGAGCAGTACTTC
TRBJ2-2	-	TRBV7-2	-	CASSLRMLIQGNPGELFF	TGTGCCAGCAGCTTACGTATGCTTATACAGGGAAATCCCGGGGAGCTGTTTTTT
TRBJ1-1	few	TRBV25-1	-	CASSVGRGAFF	TGTGCCAGCAGTGTAGGGCGAGGCGCTTTCTTT
TRBJ1-3	many	TRBV20-1	TRBD1	CSAQHHRDRVRNTIYF	TGCAGTGCTCAGCACCACCGGGACAGAGTAAGGAACACCATATATTTT
TRBJ1-2	few	TRBV2	-	CASSSTPRVGNYGYTF	TGTGCCAGCAGCTCCACTCCGAGGGTGGGAAACTATGGCTACACCTTC
TRBJ1-1	-	TRBV4-1	-	CASSQYPNTEAFF	TGCGCCAGCAGCCAATATCCAAACACTGAAGCTTTCTTT
TRBJ1-2	-	TRBV5-1	-	CASSEKTGNYGYTF	TGCGCCAGCAGCGAAAAAACAGGGAACTATGGCTACACCTTC
TRBJ2-1	-	TRBV9	TRBD1	CASSTRTGREQFF	TGTGCCAGCAGCACGCGGACAGGGCGTGAGCAGTTCTTC
TRBJ2-2	few	TRBV11-2	TRBD2	CASSRPLGLAERRGELFF	TGTGCCAGCAGCCGCCCCCTGGGACTAGCGGAGCGTCGCGGGGAGCTGTTTTTT
TRBJ2-1	many	TRBV29-1	-	CSVAGTLNEQFF	TGCAGCGTTGCCGGGACTCTCAATGAGCAGTTCTTC
TRBJ2-2	-	TRBV5-1	TRBD1	CASGTGGANTGELFF	TGCGCCAGCGGAACAGGGGGCGCGAACACCGGGGAGCTGTTTTTT
TRBJ2-1	-	TRBV7-3	TRBD2	CASTTSGDLLNEQFF	TGTGCCAGCACGACTAGCGGGGACCTACTCAATGAGCAGTTCTTC
TRBJ1-2	-	TRBV4-2	TRBD1	CASSQGGQGALYGYTF	TGTGCCAGCAGCCAAGGGGGACAGGGGGCTCTCTATGGCTACACCTTC
TRBJ1-4	many	TRBV20-1	-	CSARKQRNEKLFF	TGCAGTGCTAGAAAACAGAGAAATGAAAAACTGTTTTTT
TRBJ1-2	-	TRBV15	-	CATSRDAGQYGYTF	TGTGCCACCAGCAGAGATGCAGGGCAATATGGCTACACCTTC
TRBJ2-2	-	TRBV7-8	-	CASSSRRGLANTGELFF	TGTGCCAGCAGCTCCCGGCGGGGGCTGGCGAACACCGGGGAGCTGTTTTTT
TRBJ2-2	many	TRBV5-1	TRBD1	CASSLKGEGAKDTGELFF	TGCGCCAGCAGCTTGAAAGGCGAGGGGGCAAAGGACACCGGGGAGCTGTTTTTT
TRBJ1-2	-	TRBV12-3/TRBV12-4	TRBD1	CASSLGGQGYVYTF	TGTGCCAGCAGTTTAGGGGGACAGGGTTACGTCTACACCTTC
TRBJ2-3	-	TRBV5-1	-	CASSPRNTRERTDTQYF	TGCGCCAGCAGCCCACGAAACACGAGAGAACGCACAGATACGCAGTATTTT
TRBJ2-7	-	TRBV7-2	TRBD2	CASSFRRSGGYNEQYF	TGTGCCAGCAGCTTTAGGAGAAGCGGGGGCTATAACGAGCAGTACTTC
TRBJ1-1	few	TRBV6-5	TRBD1	CASSYDRANTEAFF	TGTGCCAGCAGTTACGACAGGGCGAACACTGAAGCTTTCTTT
TRBJ2-7	many	TRBV4-1	-	CATNREASTYEQYF	TGCGCCACCAACAGAGAGGCTTCAACCTACGAGCAGTACTTC